A selection of T cell receptor beta chains follows, all from one sample in a study of blood T cells in healthy people across ages. TCRdb fed the 5' RACE reads into MiXCR, producing one record per CDR3 protein. The data show roughly 700,000 distinct CDR3 sequences, about 25% seen once. The same sample was also studied in work on T cells of mothers and their children.

Sequenced sample: blood. The source of these receptors is a boy aged 5-17 years in good health. Each CDR3 is given with its conserved first and last residue. A D gene is named only where the DNA matches it firmly. For some rows the clone size is stated as once, few or many, or as a class when expanded; others skip it.

v_call	clone_size	j_call	d_call	cdr3_aa	cdr3_nt
TRBV6-1	NA	TRBJ1-4	TRBD1	CASSEGVRTGSVNEKLFF	TGTGCCAGCAGTGAAGGGGTACGGACAGGCAGCGTTAATGAAAAACTGTTTTTT
TRBV4-2	few	TRBJ1-1	TRBD1	CASSQLRGRETEAFF	TGTGCCAGCAGCCAACTAAGGGGGCGGGAGACTGAAGCTTTCTTT
TRBV11-1	many	TRBJ2-5	TRBD1	CASSPRQGETQYF	TGTGCCAGCAGCCCCAGACAGGGAGAGACCCAGTACTTC
TRBV25-1	NA	TRBJ2-4	TRBD2	CASRPLAGGKNIQYF	TGTGCCAGCAGACCGCTAGCGGGGGGCAAAAACATTCAGTACTTC
TRBV20-1	NA	TRBJ1-2	NA	CTGFSGDGYTF	TGCACCGGTTTTAGCGGGGACGGCTACACCTTC
TRBV6-2/TRBV6-3	NA	TRBJ2-1	TRBD1	CASSQGAFNEQFF	TGTGCCAGCAGTCAGGGGGCTTTCAATGAGCAGTTCTTC
TRBV20-1	NA	TRBJ2-3	NA	CSARDPIALRPDTQYF	TGCAGTGCTAGAGATCCGATAGCTCTGAGGCCAGATACGCAGTATTTT
TRBV6-1	NA	TRBJ1-1	NA	CASSGGRNTEAFF	TGTGCCAGCAGTGGTGGCAGGAACACTGAAGCTTTCTTT
TRBV5-1	NA	TRBJ2-5	NA	CASSLQFQETQYF	TGCGCCAGCAGCTTGCAATTCCAAGAGACCCAGTACTTC
TRBV27	once	TRBJ2-1	TRBD2	CASSKLAGWNEQFF	TGTGCCAGCAGTAAATTAGCGGGGTGGAATGAGCAGTTCTTC
TRBV4-2	NA	TRBJ2-3	TRBD2	CASSQSYSTSGVTDTQYF	TGTGCCAGCAGCCAATCCTACTCCACCAGCGGGGTCACAGATACGCAGTATTTT
TRBV4-1	NA	TRBJ1-2	NA	CASSQADRDGPTF	TGCGCCAGCAGCCAAGCGGACCGGGACGGACCCACCTTC
TRBV7-2	few	TRBJ2-1	NA	CASSPPPSGDEQFF	TGTGCCAGCAGCCCTCCGCCGTCGGGGGATGAGCAGTTCTTC
TRBV5-4	NA	TRBJ2-7	TRBD2	CASSRLAGGIIYEQYF	TGTGCCAGCAGCAGACTAGCGGGAGGCATAATCTACGAGCAGTACTTC
TRBV24-1	once	TRBJ1-5	NA	CATIPTGSWSQPQHF	TGTGCCACCATTCCCACAGGGTCTTGGAGTCAGCCCCAGCATTTT
TRBV20-1	few	TRBJ2-5	NA	CSAGRHQDPEETQYF	TGCAGTGCGGGAAGACACCAGGACCCCGAAGAGACCCAGTACTTC
TRBV3-1	few	TRBJ2-1	NA	CASNGGLDNEQFF	TGTGCCAGCAACGGGGGCTTGGACAATGAGCAGTTCTTC
TRBV12-3/TRBV12-4	few	TRBJ1-2	NA	CASSSKGGFNYGYTF	TGTGCCAGCAGTTCCAAGGGGGGCTTCAACTATGGCTACACCTTC
TRBV9	NA	TRBJ2-1	TRBD2	CASSDLTSGSLYNEQLF	TGTGCCAGCAGCGATCTGACTAGCGGGAGCCTCTACAATGAGCAGCTCTTC
TRBV7-9	few	TRBJ1-4	NA	CASSLQQVNEKLFF	TGTGCCAGCAGCCTTCAACAGGTTAATGAAAAACTGTTTTTT
TRBV7-2	NA	TRBJ1-3	TRBD1	CASSLTGGEAGNTIYF	TGTGCCAGCAGCTTGACAGGGGGCGAGGCTGGAAACACCATATATTTT
TRBV25-1	few	TRBJ1-2	NA	CASSPDGRRGYTF	TGTGCCAGCAGTCCGGACGGAAGACGAGGCTACACCTTC
TRBV20-1	NA	TRBJ2-3	NA	CSARPGGALTDTQYF	TGCAGTGCTCGCCCTGGGGGGGCTCTAACAGATACGCAGTATTTT
TRBV10-3	few	TRBJ1-2	TRBD1	CAISETYTGVRYGYTF	TGTGCCATCAGTGAGACTTATACAGGGGTTCGCTATGGCTACACCTTC
TRBV4-2	many	TRBJ2-1	TRBD2	CASSQGLAGGYNEQFF	TGTGCCAGCAGCCAGGGACTAGCGGGGGGTTACAATGAGCAGTTCTTC
TRBV4-1	NA	TRBJ2-1	NA	CASSQGGAYEQFF	TGCGCCAGCAGCCAAGGGGGGGCGTATGAGCAGTTCTTC
TRBV5-1	few	TRBJ2-2	NA	CASSLEGKTNTGELFF	TGCGCCAGCAGCTTGGAGGGCAAAACGAACACCGGGGAGCTGTTTTTT
TRBV29-1	NA	TRBJ1-1	NA	CSVERDFTEAFF	TGCAGCGTTGAAAGGGATTTCACTGAAGCTTTCTTT
TRBV29-1	few	TRBJ2-7	NA	CSVVTGNGGEQYF	TGCAGCGTAGTAACAGGGAACGGCGGCGAGCAGTACTTC
TRBV28	few	TRBJ2-1	TRBD1	CASSSHRGALYNEQFF	TGTGCCAGCAGTTCCCACAGGGGAGCATTATACAATGAGCAGTTCTTC
TRBV7-2	NA	TRBJ1-5	NA	CASQGSSNQPQHF	TGTGCCAGCCAGGGATCTAGCAATCAGCCCCAGCATTTT
TRBV7-2	NA	TRBJ1-1	NA	CASSPGPGAAEAFF	TGTGCCAGCAGCCCGGGACCGGGGGCCGCAGAAGCTTTCTTT
TRBV13	few	TRBJ2-1	TRBD2	CASSHPPSGSFYNEQFF	TGTGCCAGCAGTCATCCGCCTAGCGGTTCCTTCTACAATGAGCAGTTCTTC
TRBV12-3/TRBV12-4	few	TRBJ1-5	NA	CASSFGTTNQPQHF	TGTGCCAGCAGTTTCGGCACCACGAATCAGCCCCAGCATTTT
TRBV7-9	NA	TRBJ2-5	TRBD2	CASFPPGLAGGSETQYF	TGTGCCAGCTTCCCACCGGGACTAGCGGGAGGGAGCGAGACCCAGTACTTC
TRBV7-8	NA	TRBJ2-3	NA	CASNYEPDTDTQYF	TGTGCCAGCAACTATGAGCCAGACACAGATACGCAGTATTTT
TRBV28	NA	TRBJ2-5	TRBD2	CASSPSGRWPETQYF	TGTGCCAGCAGTCCTAGCGGGAGATGGCCGGAGACCCAGTACTTC
TRBV7-2	few	TRBJ2-3	NA	CASKLEKIRTEAFDTQYF	TGTGCCAGCAAGCTCGAAAAGATTAGGACTGAGGCGTTCGATACGCAGTATTTT
TRBV7-2	NA	TRBJ2-5	TRBD1	CASSTGQGAAETQYF	TGTGCCAGCAGCACTGGACAGGGGGCGGCTGAGACCCAGTACTTC
TRBV12-3/TRBV12-4	NA	TRBJ2-5	TRBD2	CASRPGGSETQYF	TGTGCCAGCAGACCGGGGGGGTCTGAGACCCAGTACTTC
TRBV20-1	few	TRBJ1-5	NA	CSVSVKGQPQHF	TGCAGTGTAAGCGTCAAGGGTCAGCCCCAGCATTTT
TRBV4-1	NA	TRBJ2-7	NA	CASSLDPEGTYEQYF	TGCGCCAGCAGCCTTGACCCTGAGGGGACCTACGAGCAGTACTTC
TRBV12-3/TRBV12-4	many	TRBJ2-2	NA	CASSPRLGGDVGELFF	TGTGCCAGCAGTCCCCGACTAGGCGGCGACGTCGGGGAGCTGTTTTTT